This T cell receptor (beta chain) derives from a study of regulatory T cells in long-lasting Graves disease. Study summary: Persistent Graves' disease required over 5 years of antithyroid drugs and positive TSH receptor antibodies.

Findings and caveats of the study: Persistent cases favored TRBV28, TRBJ1-2 and TRBJ2-5. Patients with persistent disease shared under 3,500 public clonotypes, outpacing the approximately 920 shared by new patients.

As to time point: persistent/refractory GD, antithyroid drugs over 5 years with positive TRAb. Extracted RNA from PBMCs served as the source of the TCR library. American Thyroid Association guidelines defined Graves' disease diagnosis. About this clonotype: Its antigen is currently unknown.

Combining iRepertoire HTBI primers with Arm-PCR of CDR3 regions, the authors built TCR beta libraries. MiXCR, run by TCRdb on the multiplex PCR reads, gives a single entry per CDR3 protein. The sample holds about 460,000 distinct CDR3 sequences, around a fifth seen once. The CDR3 extends over 14 amino acids. Germline CDR1 and CDR2: SGHVS and FQNEAQ. V lost 4 bases and J lost 3, with 12 bases in between. The source material was peripheral blood mononuclear cells (PBMCs), sampled when the disease was refractory, from a patient treated with antithyroid drugs. The chain has TRBV7-8 and TRBJ1-1, with D hard to call. The origin of this receptor is a female donor with Graves disease. The CDR3 loop is CASSSTRGDTEAFF. CDR3 nucleotide sequence: TGTGCCAGCAGCTCAACCAGAGGTGACACTGAAGCTTTCTTT. Based on the CDR3 plus reference TRBV7-8 and TRBJ1-1, the full variable domain is GAGVSQSPRYKVAKRGQDVALRCDPISGHVSLFWYQQALGQGPEFLTYFQNEAQLDKSGLPSDRFFAERPEGSVSTLKIQRTQQEDSAVYLCASSSTRGDTEAFFGQGTRLTVV.